This TCR beta chain was obtained from a study of vaccination effects on CD4 cells after COVID-19. Overall study findings and caveats: Among infection- and vaccine-induced clones, marked clonal contraction occurred late after vaccination. Sampling in the study covered few convalescent patients and included no early post-infection timepoints.

This clone has just one count. What it recognizes is unknown. The CDR3 is 14 residues long. Trimming at V came to 7 bases and at J to 8 bases, leaving 10 bases not matched to a gene. CDR1 SGHTA and CDR2 FQGNSA come from the germline V gene. Culture proceeded for 10 days, and CD4+ T cells were then isolated. Measured with immunoSEQ multiplex PCR; TCRdb has only the in-frame clones, and not every one. This sample has about 51,000 clones, with 60% to 80% found just once. The clonotype comes from a human donor who had a prior SARS-CoV-2 infection. This sequence joins TRBV7-2 and TRBJ2-3, with 9 bases aligning to TRBD2. This material consisted of CD4+ T cells from PBMCs cultured without peptide, taken before COVID-19 vaccination. CDR3 coding DNA: TGTGCCAGCACCCCTATAGCGGGGGCCGGTACGCAGTATTTT. Translation: CASTPIAGAGTQYF.